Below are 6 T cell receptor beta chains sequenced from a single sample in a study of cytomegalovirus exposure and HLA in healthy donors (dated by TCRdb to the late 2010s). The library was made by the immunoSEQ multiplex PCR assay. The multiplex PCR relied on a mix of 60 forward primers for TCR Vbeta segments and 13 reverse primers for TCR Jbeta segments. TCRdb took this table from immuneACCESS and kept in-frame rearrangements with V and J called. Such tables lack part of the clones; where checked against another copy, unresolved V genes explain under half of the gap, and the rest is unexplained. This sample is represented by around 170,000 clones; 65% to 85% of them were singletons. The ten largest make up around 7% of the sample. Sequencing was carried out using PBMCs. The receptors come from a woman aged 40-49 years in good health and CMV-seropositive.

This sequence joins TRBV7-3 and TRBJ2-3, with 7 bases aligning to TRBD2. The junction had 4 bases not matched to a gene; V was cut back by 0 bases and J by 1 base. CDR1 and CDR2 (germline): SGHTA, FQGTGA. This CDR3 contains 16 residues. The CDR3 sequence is CASSLTGGGGTDTQYF. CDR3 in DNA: TGTGCCAGCAGCTTAACGGGGGGGGGTGGCACAGATACGCAGTATTTT.

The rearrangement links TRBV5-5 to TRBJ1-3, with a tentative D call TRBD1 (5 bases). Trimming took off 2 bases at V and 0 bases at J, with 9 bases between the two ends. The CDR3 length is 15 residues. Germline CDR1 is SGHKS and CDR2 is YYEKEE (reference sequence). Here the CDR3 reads CASSLQASSGNTIYF. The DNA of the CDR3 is TGTGCCAGCAGCTTACAGGCCAGCTCTGGAAACACCATATATTTT.

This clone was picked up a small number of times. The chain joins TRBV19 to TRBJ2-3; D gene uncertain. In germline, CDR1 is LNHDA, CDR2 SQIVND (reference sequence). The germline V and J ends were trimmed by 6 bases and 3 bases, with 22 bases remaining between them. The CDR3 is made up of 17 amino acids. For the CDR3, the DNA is TGTGCCAGTAGCACCGTAGGTCCGGCAGGTGGAACAGATACGCAGTATTTT. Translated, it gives CASSTVGPAGGTDTQYF.

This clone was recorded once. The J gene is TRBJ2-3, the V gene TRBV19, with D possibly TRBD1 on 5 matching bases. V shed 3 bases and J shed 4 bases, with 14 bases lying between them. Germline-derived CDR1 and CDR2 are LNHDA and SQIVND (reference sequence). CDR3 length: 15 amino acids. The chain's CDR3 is CASSMGQPFPDTQYF. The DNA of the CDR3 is TGTGCCAGTAGTATGGGGCAGCCGTTCCCAGATACGCAGTATTTT.

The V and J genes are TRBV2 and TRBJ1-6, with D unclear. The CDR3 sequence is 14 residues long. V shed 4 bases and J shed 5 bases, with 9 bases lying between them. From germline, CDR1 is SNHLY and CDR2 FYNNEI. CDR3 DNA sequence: TGTGCCAGCAGTGCCGCACAGAATAATTCACCCCTCCACTTT. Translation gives CASSAAQNNSPLHF.

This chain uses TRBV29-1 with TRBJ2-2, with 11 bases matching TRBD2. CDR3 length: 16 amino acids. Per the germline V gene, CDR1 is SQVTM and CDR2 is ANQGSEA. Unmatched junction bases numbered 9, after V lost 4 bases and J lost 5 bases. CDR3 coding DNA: TGCAGCGTTGCGATCCTAGCGGGGGGCGGGACCGGGGAGCTGTTTTTT. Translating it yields CSVAILAGGGTGELFF.